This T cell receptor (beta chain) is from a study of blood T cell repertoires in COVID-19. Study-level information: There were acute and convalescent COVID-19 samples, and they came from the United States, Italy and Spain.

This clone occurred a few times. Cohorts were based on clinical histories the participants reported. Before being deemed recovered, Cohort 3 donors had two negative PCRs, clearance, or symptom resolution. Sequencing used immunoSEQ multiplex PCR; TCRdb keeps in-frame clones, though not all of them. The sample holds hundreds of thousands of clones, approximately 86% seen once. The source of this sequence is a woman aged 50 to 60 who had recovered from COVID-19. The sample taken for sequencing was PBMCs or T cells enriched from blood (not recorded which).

CDR3 nucleotides: TGTGCCAGCAGCGACAATTTGAACACTGAAGCTTTCTTT. Its translation: CASSDNLNTEAFF. The J gene is TRBJ1-1, the V gene TRBV11-1; no reliable D call. The CDR3 totals 13 residues. Germline V CDR1 and CDR2: SGHAT, FQDESV (reference sequence). V was pared by 5 bases and J by 0 bases, with 7 bases between.